The entry below describes one TCR beta chain. The antigen is undetermined. The sample is drawn from a study of vaccination and CD4 T cells after COVID-19. Study at large: Four females and six males made up the convalescents, with two Hispanic. Overlapping peptides of the spike proteins of SARS-CoV-2, HCoV-NL63, HCoV-OC43 and HCoV-229E were used for cell stimulation.

The treatment denotes: approximately 9-day PBMC culture with coronavirus spike peptide pools or control peptides (ViraFEST assay). General study results and limits: Convalescent patients' median share of reactive clones seen only post-vaccination was around 90%. Convalescent patients studied were relatively few, and early post-infection timepoints were absent.

The Oncomine TCR Beta short-read assay was what sequenced the DNA obtained from cultured CD4+ T cells. TCRdb redid the calling of the PCR reads with MiXCR, one entry per CDR3 protein. The sample carries over 20,000 distinct CDR3 sequences, about three fifths recorded once. Germline-derived CDR1 and CDR2 are KGHDR and SFDVKD. The CDR3 spans 16 residues. V lost 6 bases, J lost 4 bases, and 17 bases lay in between. V is TRBV24-1 and J is TRBJ2-2; possibly TRBD1 for D (5 bases). The sequence came from a human donor who had recovered from COVID-19. The sample taken for sequencing was CD4+ T cells from blood, cultured in vitro. CDR3 region: CATSPSDHRGTGELFF. The CDR3 DNA reads TGTGCCACCAGTCCCAGCGACCATAGGGGCACCGGGGAGCTGTTTTTT.